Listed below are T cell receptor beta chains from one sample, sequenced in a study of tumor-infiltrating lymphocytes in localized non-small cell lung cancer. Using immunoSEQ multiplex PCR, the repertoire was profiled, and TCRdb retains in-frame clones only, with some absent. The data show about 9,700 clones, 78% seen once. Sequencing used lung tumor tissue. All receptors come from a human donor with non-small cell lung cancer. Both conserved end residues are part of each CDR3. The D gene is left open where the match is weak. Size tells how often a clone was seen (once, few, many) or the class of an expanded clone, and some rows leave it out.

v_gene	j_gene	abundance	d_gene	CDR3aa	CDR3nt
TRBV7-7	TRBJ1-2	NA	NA	CASSLPTGIRGRGYTF	TGTGCTAGCAGCTTACCCACAGGGATTCGTGGGCGCGGCTACACCTTC
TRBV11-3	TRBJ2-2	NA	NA	CASRSGHTNTGELFF	TGTGCCAGCAGATCGGGACATACGAACACCGGGGAGCTGTTTTTT
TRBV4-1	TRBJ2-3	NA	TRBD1	CASSHLLGGQGATDTQYF	TGCGCCAGCAGCCACCTCCTGGGGGGACAGGGGGCCACAGATACGCAGTATTTT
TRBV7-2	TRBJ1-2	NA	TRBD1	CASSLALQDRAYGYTF	TGTGCCAGCAGCTTAGCACTTCAGGACAGGGCCTATGGCTACACCTTC
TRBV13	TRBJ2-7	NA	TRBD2	CASSTRLAGSYEQYF	TGTGCCAGCAGCACCCGACTAGCGGGGTCGTACGAGCAGTACTTC
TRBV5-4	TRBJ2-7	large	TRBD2	CASSLVGTSGERYF	TGTGCCAGCAGCTTGGTGGGGACTAGCGGGGAGAGGTACTTC
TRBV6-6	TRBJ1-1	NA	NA	CASSPETWGQGTEAFF	TGTGCCAGCAGTCCCGAGACATGGGGGCAGGGCACTGAAGCTTTCTTT
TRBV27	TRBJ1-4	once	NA	CASSPYRQIVEKLFF	TGTGCCAGCAGTCCCTACAGACAGATTGTTGAAAAACTGTTTTTT
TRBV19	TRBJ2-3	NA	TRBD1	CATRDRGRTDTQYF	TGTGCCACCCGGGACAGGGGGCGCACCGATACGCAGTATTTT
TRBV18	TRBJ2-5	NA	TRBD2	CASSRGGKETQYF	TGTGCCAGCTCACGGGGGGGAAAAGAGACCCAGTACTTC
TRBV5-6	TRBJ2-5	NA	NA	CASSLGGAPRVIQETQYF	TGTGCCAGCAGCTTGGGAGGAGCCCCAAGAGTAATTCAAGAGACCCAGTACTTC
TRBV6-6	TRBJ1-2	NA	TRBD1	CASRDRDHGYTF	TGTGCCAGCCGGGACAGGGATCACGGCTACACCTTC
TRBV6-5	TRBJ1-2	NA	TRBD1	CASSYSGDSLNYGYTF	TGTGCCAGCAGTTACTCGGGGGACAGTCTTAACTATGGCTACACCTTC
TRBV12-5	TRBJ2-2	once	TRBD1	CASALGQGPGELFF	TGTGCTAGTGCCCTGGGACAGGGGCCCGGGGAGCTGTTTTTT
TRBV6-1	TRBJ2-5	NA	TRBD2	CASSKLAGGLQTQYF	TGTGCCAGCAGTAAACTAGCGGGGGGGCTGCAGACCCAGTACTTC
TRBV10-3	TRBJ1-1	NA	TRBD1	CAIKSDRGRNTEAFF	TGTGCCATCAAGTCAGACAGGGGGCGAAACACTGAAGCTTTCTTT
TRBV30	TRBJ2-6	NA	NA	CAWKNRAGANVLTF	TGTGCCTGGAAAAACAGGGCTGGGGCCAACGTCCTGACTTTC
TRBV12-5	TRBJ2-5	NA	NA	CASGLIETQYF	TGTGCTAGTGGTTTGATAGAGACCCAGTACTTC
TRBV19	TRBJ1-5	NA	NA	CASSAETGSNQPQHF	TGTGCCAGTAGTGCCGAAACAGGGAGCAATCAGCCCCAGCATTTT
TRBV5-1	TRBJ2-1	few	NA	CASSADSYNEQFF	TGCGCCAGCAGCGCGGACAGCTACAATGAGCAGTTCTTC
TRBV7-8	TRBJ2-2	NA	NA	CASSLARGNTGELFF	TGTGCCAGCAGCTTAGCAAGGGGAAACACCGGGGAGCTGTTTTTT
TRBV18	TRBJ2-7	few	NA	CASSPSVGRDPYF	TGTGCCAGCTCACCATCAGTTGGCAGGGATCCCTACTTC